The rows below give T cell receptor beta chains drawn from one sample of a study of human T cells and chemical hapten exposure. From the RACE reads, TCRdb called clonotypes with MiXCR, one entry per CDR3 protein. The repertoire holds 80,000 to 100,000 distinct CDR3 sequences, with 10% to 12% as singletons. The input for sequencing was whole blood, taken in connection with sensitization to the hapten diphenylcyclopropenone (DPC). The receptors originated from a woman between 55 and 75 years old with alopecia areata. Some clones in this sample may be carry-over from other donors' samples. Each CDR3 is given with its conserved first and last residue. Each record gives: D gene, V gene, J gene, clone size, CDR3 protein, CDR3 DNA. The D gene is left open where the match is weak. A clone size is listed for some rows: how often the clone was seen (once, few, many), or a class if it is expanded.

D gene: TRBD1
V gene: TRBV18
J gene: TRBJ1-2
clone size: many
CDR3 protein: CASSPSGQGFAGYTF
CDR3 DNA: TGTGCCAGCTCACCGTCGGGACAGGGGTTTGCTGGCTACACCTTC

D gene: TRBD1
V gene: TRBV2
J gene: TRBJ2-3
clone size: few
CDR3 protein: CASRQGSTQYF
CDR3 DNA: TGTGCCAGCAGACAGGGGAGCACGCAGTATTTT

D gene: -
V gene: TRBV2
J gene: TRBJ1-5
clone size: many
CDR3 protein: CASSEARATNQPQHF
CDR3 DNA: TGTGCCAGCAGTGAAGCGCGAGCTACCAATCAGCCCCAGCATTTT

D gene: -
V gene: TRBV21-1
J gene: TRBJ1-2
clone size: few
CDR3 protein: CASSTENYGYTF
CDR3 DNA: TGTGCCAGCAGCACCGAGAACTATGGCTACACCTTC

D gene: TRBD2
V gene: TRBV7-2
J gene: TRBJ2-5
clone size: many
CDR3 protein: CASSSYGTSAQETQYF
CDR3 DNA: TGTGCCAGCAGCTCATACGGGACTAGCGCCCAAGAGACCCAGTACTTC

D gene: -
V gene: TRBV9
J gene: TRBJ1-5
clone size: -
CDR3 protein: CASSVGQGSGQPQHF
CDR3 DNA: TGTGCCAGCAGCGTAGGGCAGGGTTCAGGGCAGCCCCAGCATTTT

D gene: -
V gene: TRBV6-6
J gene: TRBJ2-5
clone size: -
CDR3 protein: CASSWGAGQETQYF
CDR3 DNA: TGTGCCAGCAGTTGGGGGGCCGGGCAAGAGACCCAGTACTTC

D gene: TRBD1
V gene: TRBV5-1
J gene: TRBJ2-5
clone size: many
CDR3 protein: CASSIGQGGETQYF
CDR3 DNA: TGCGCCAGCAGCATCGGACAGGGTGGGGAGACCCAGTACTTC

D gene: -
V gene: TRBV10-2
J gene: TRBJ2-7
clone size: many
CDR3 protein: CASSGPYEQYF
CDR3 DNA: TGCGCCAGCAGTGGGCCCTACGAGCAGTACTTC

D gene: -
V gene: TRBV20-1
J gene: TRBJ2-7
clone size: few
CDR3 protein: CSANLALGGRFYEQYF
CDR3 DNA: TGCAGTGCAAACCTTGCTCTGGGAGGACGGTTCTACGAGCAGTACTTC

D gene: -
V gene: TRBV28
J gene: TRBJ1-1
clone size: many
CDR3 protein: CASRTQQGFAEAFF
CDR3 DNA: TGTGCCAGCAGAACCCAACAGGGTTTCGCTGAAGCTTTCTTT

D gene: -
V gene: TRBV13
J gene: TRBJ2-7
clone size: -
CDR3 protein: CAGSPGREIGEQYF
CDR3 DNA: TGTGCCGGCAGCCCCGGACGGGAAATCGGGGAGCAGTACTTC

D gene: -
V gene: TRBV20-1
J gene: TRBJ1-5
clone size: many
CDR3 protein: CSAREQGSVYQPQHF
CDR3 DNA: TGCAGTGCTAGAGAGCAGGGCTCGGTATACCAGCCCCAGCATTTT

D gene: -
V gene: TRBV20-1
J gene: TRBJ2-1
clone size: many
CDR3 protein: CSANPNGNEQFF
CDR3 DNA: TGCAGTGCTAACCCCAATGGGAATGAGCAGTTCTTC

D gene: TRBD1
V gene: TRBV11-2
J gene: TRBJ2-5
clone size: few
CDR3 protein: CASSRTGQGQETQYF
CDR3 DNA: TGTGCCAGCAGCCGGACGGGACAGGGCCAAGAGACCCAGTACTTC

D gene: TRBD2
V gene: TRBV5-1
J gene: TRBJ2-7
clone size: many
CDR3 protein: CASSNGGAYEQYF
CDR3 DNA: TGCGCCAGCAGTAACGGGGGGGCCTACGAGCAGTACTTC

D gene: -
V gene: TRBV29-1
J gene: TRBJ2-3
clone size: few
CDR3 protein: CSVDPRQMGSDTQYF
CDR3 DNA: TGCAGCGTTGATCCACGACAGATGGGTTCCGATACGCAGTATTTT

D gene: -
V gene: TRBV18
J gene: TRBJ1-1
clone size: many
CDR3 protein: CASSPGGNVAFF
CDR3 DNA: TGTGCCAGCTCACCTGGAGGGAATGTAGCTTTCTTT

D gene: -
V gene: TRBV7-8
J gene: TRBJ2-3
clone size: few
CDR3 protein: CASSLLLALSADTQYF
CDR3 DNA: TGTGCCAGCAGCTTGTTGCTAGCTCTGAGCGCAGATACGCAGTATTTT

D gene: -
V gene: TRBV3-1
J gene: TRBJ2-2
clone size: -
CDR3 protein: CASSQVFGFSGELVF
CDR3 DNA: TGTGCCAGCAGCCAAGTTTTCGGGTTCTCCGGGGAGCTGGTTTTT

D gene: TRBD1
V gene: TRBV20-1
J gene: TRBJ1-2
clone size: many
CDR3 protein: CSATRFRDSHGYTF
CDR3 DNA: TGCAGTGCAACTCGATTCCGGGACAGCCATGGCTACACCTTC

D gene: -
V gene: TRBV10-3
J gene: TRBJ1-1
clone size: many
CDR3 protein: CAISRSSNTEAFF
CDR3 DNA: TGTGCCATCTCTCGGTCCTCGAACACTGAAGCTTTCTTT

D gene: -
V gene: TRBV10-1
J gene: TRBJ1-3
clone size: many
CDR3 protein: CASSESGVSSGNTIYF
CDR3 DNA: TGCGCCAGCAGTGAGTCCGGGGTTTCATCTGGAAACACCATATATTTT

D gene: TRBD1
V gene: TRBV6-1
J gene: TRBJ2-7
clone size: -
CDR3 protein: CASSEGTGPYEQYF
CDR3 DNA: TGTGCCAGCAGTGAAGGGACAGGGCCCTACGAGCAGTACTTC

D gene: -
V gene: TRBV27
J gene: TRBJ1-6
clone size: many
CDR3 protein: CASSLSYNSPLHF
CDR3 DNA: TGTGCCAGCAGTCTCTCCTATAATTCACCCCTCCACTTT

D gene: TRBD1
V gene: TRBV10-3
J gene: TRBJ2-3
clone size: few
CDR3 protein: CAISENRGLGDTQYF
CDR3 DNA: TGTGCCATCAGTGAGAACAGGGGGCTTGGAGATACGCAGTATTTT

D gene: -
V gene: TRBV7-2
J gene: TRBJ2-3
clone size: few
CDR3 protein: CASSLGSRATDTQYF
CDR3 DNA: TGTGCCAGCAGCTTAGGCTCTAGGGCCACAGATACGCAGTATTTT

D gene: TRBD1
V gene: TRBV25-1
J gene: TRBJ1-2
clone size: few
CDR3 protein: CASSPRQGRSYTF
CDR3 DNA: TGTGCCAGCAGCCCGAGACAGGGACGAAGCTACACCTTC

D gene: TRBD1
V gene: TRBV5-4
J gene: TRBJ1-2
clone size: -
CDR3 protein: CASSLTGVYGYTF
CDR3 DNA: TGTGCCAGCAGCCTGACAGGGGTCTATGGCTACACCTTC

D gene: -
V gene: TRBV15
J gene: TRBJ2-1
clone size: -
CDR3 protein: CATSRAENEQFF
CDR3 DNA: TGTGCCACCAGCAGAGCGGAGAATGAGCAGTTCTTC

D gene: TRBD1
V gene: TRBV7-2
J gene: TRBJ2-5
clone size: many
CDR3 protein: CASSVFGTAQETQYF
CDR3 DNA: TGTGCCAGCAGCGTATTCGGGACAGCTCAAGAGACCCAGTACTTC

D gene: -
V gene: TRBV29-1
J gene: TRBJ1-1
clone size: -
CDR3 protein: CTTWGGNTEAFF
CDR3 DNA: TGCACCACCTGGGGGGGGAACACTGAAGCTTTCTTT

D gene: -
V gene: TRBV30
J gene: TRBJ2-2
clone size: -
CDR3 protein: CAWSVGTITGELFF
CDR3 DNA: TGTGCCTGGAGTGTCGGGACAATAACCGGGGAGCTGTTTTTT

D gene: TRBD1
V gene: TRBV11-3
J gene: TRBJ2-2
clone size: few
CDR3 protein: CASSPRTGNVLVMNTGELFF
CDR3 DNA: TGTGCCAGCAGCCCCCGGACAGGGAATGTTTTGGTAATGAACACCGGGGAGCTGTTTTTT

D gene: -
V gene: TRBV7-9
J gene: TRBJ2-7
clone size: few
CDR3 protein: CASSLGTSGAGRPYEQYF
CDR3 DNA: TGTGCCAGCAGCCTGGGCACCTCAGGGGCGGGCCGTCCTTACGAGCAGTACTTC

D gene: -
V gene: TRBV19
J gene: TRBJ2-2
clone size: few
CDR3 protein: CASSIRAAANTGELFF
CDR3 DNA: TGTGCCAGTAGTATAAGAGCGGCAGCGAACACCGGGGAGCTGTTTTTT

D gene: -
V gene: TRBV7-9
J gene: TRBJ1-1
clone size: few
CDR3 protein: CASSPRAMNTEAFF
CDR3 DNA: TGTGCCAGCAGCCCTAGAGCTATGAACACTGAAGCTTTCTTT

D gene: -
V gene: TRBV18
J gene: TRBJ1-2
clone size: many
CDR3 protein: CASSPIDSSYGYTF
CDR3 DNA: TGTGCCAGCTCACCAATCGACAGTAGCTATGGCTACACCTTC

D gene: -
V gene: TRBV11-2
J gene: TRBJ2-3
clone size: many
CDR3 protein: CASSPAGTDTQYF
CDR3 DNA: TGTGCCAGCAGCCCCGCGGGCACAGATACGCAGTATTTT

D gene: -
V gene: TRBV7-8
J gene: TRBJ2-3
clone size: many
CDR3 protein: CASSSTGGYGTDTQYF
CDR3 DNA: TGTGCCAGCAGCTCGACGGGCGGCTATGGGACAGATACGCAGTATTTT

D gene: -
V gene: TRBV7-6
J gene: TRBJ2-5
clone size: few
CDR3 protein: CASSSVYGVQETQYF
CDR3 DNA: TGTGCCAGCAGCTCCGTATATGGAGTCCAAGAGACCCAGTACTTC

D gene: -
V gene: TRBV9
J gene: TRBJ2-3
clone size: many
CDR3 protein: CASSVATDTQYF
CDR3 DNA: TGTGCCAGCAGCGTAGCTACAGATACGCAGTATTTT

D gene: TRBD1
V gene: TRBV19
J gene: TRBJ1-4
clone size: few
CDR3 protein: CASSQGAANEKLFF
CDR3 DNA: TGTGCCAGTAGTCAGGGGGCGGCTAATGAAAAACTGTTTTTT

D gene: TRBD2
V gene: TRBV12-3/TRBV12-4
J gene: TRBJ2-4
clone size: many
CDR3 protein: CASRLAGAQAKNIQYF
CDR3 DNA: TGTGCCAGCAGACTAGCGGGGGCCCAGGCAAAAAACATTCAGTACTTC

D gene: -
V gene: TRBV12-3/TRBV12-4
J gene: TRBJ1-5
clone size: many
CDR3 protein: CASSLETGQPQHF
CDR3 DNA: TGTGCCAGCAGTCTCGAGACAGGCCAGCCCCAGCATTTT

D gene: TRBD2
V gene: TRBV7-2
J gene: TRBJ2-3
clone size: few
CDR3 protein: CASSRTSGGVPNTQYF
CDR3 DNA: TGTGCCAGCAGCCGCACAAGCGGGGGGGTTCCAAATACGCAGTATTTT

D gene: TRBD1
V gene: TRBV9
J gene: TRBJ1-1
clone size: -
CDR3 protein: CASSPRQGGWGTEVFF
CDR3 DNA: TGTGCCAGCAGCCCCCGACAGGGAGGTTGGGGCACTGAAGTTTTCTTT

D gene: -
V gene: TRBV20-1
J gene: TRBJ2-1
clone size: many
CDR3 protein: CSANGRNNEQFF
CDR3 DNA: TGCAGTGCCAACGGACGGAACAATGAGCAGTTCTTC

D gene: -
V gene: TRBV6-5
J gene: TRBJ2-7
clone size: many
CDR3 protein: CASRAGTYSYEQYF
CDR3 DNA: TGTGCCAGCAGAGCCGGGACGTACTCCTACGAGCAGTACTTC

D gene: -
V gene: TRBV9
J gene: TRBJ2-5
clone size: many
CDR3 protein: CASSAGPLRAETQYF
CDR3 DNA: TGTGCCAGCAGCGCCGGACCTCTAAGGGCAGAGACCCAGTACTTC

D gene: -
V gene: TRBV6-1
J gene: TRBJ2-3
clone size: -
CDR3 protein: CAGSKTLVPDTQYF
CDR3 DNA: TGTGCCGGCAGTAAAACCCTCGTCCCAGATACGCAGTATTTT